Shown below are 10 T cell receptor beta chains from a single sample sequenced in a study of blood T cell repertoires in COVID-19. The data were produced by immunoSEQ multiplex PCR, yet TCRdb's version contains in-frame clones alone and is incomplete. This table has 250,000 to 350,000 clones, around 87% appearing once. The sequenced material came from peripheral blood. The origin of the receptors is a woman aged 45-59 years who had recovered from COVID-19.

Only one count was recorded for this clone. V and J are TRBV19 and TRBJ1-1; the D gene is possibly TRBD1 (6 bases). Germline assignment: CDR1 LNHDA and CDR2 SQIVND (reference sequence). The CDR3 runs 12 residues. V lost 3 bases and J 12 bases, leaving 14 bases between the germline ends. This chain's CDR3 is CASSMQQGKPFF. The CDR3 nucleotides are TGTGCCAGTAGTATGCAACAGGGAAAGCCTTTCTTT.

V and J are TRBV6-8 and TRBJ2-7; 9 positions match TRBD1. With 1 base clipped from V and 4 bases from J, the junction kept 8 bases outside the gene matches. Germline lookup yields CDR1 MNHGY and CDR2 SAAAGT. The CDR3 totals 16 residues. In DNA form, the CDR3 reads TGTGCCAGCAGTTACTTACCGGGACAGGGAGAATACGAGCAGTACTTC. It encodes CASSYLPGQGEYEQYF.

This chain uses TRBV4-2 with TRBJ1-6, with D unclear. The CDR3 is made up of 17 amino acids. Germline V gene lookup returns CDR1 LGHNA and CDR2 YNFKEQ. V was clipped by 0 bases and J by 0 bases, with 9 bases between them. As DNA, the CDR3 is TGTGCCAGCAGCCAAGAAGTCCGGAGCTCCTATAATTCACCCCTCCACTTT. Amino acids: CASSQEVRSSYNSPLHF.

The V and J genes are TRBV9 and TRBJ1-4; no firm D call. Germline assignment: CDR1 SGDLS and CDR2 YYNGEE. V lost 8 bases to trimming and J lost 8 bases, with 16 bases between them. The CDR3 contains 13 residues. CDR3 amino acids: CASAGSQPEKLFF. The CDR3 DNA is TGTGCCAGTGCGGGGTCTCAACCCGAAAAACTGTTTTTT. Drawing the rest from reference TRBV9 and TRBJ1-4, the complete variable domain is DSGVTQTPKHLITATGQRVTLRCSPRSGDLSVYWYQQSLDQGLQFLIQYYNGEERAKGNILERFSAQQFPDLHSELNLSSLELGDSALYFCASAGSQPEKLFFGSGTQLSVL.

In its sample, this clone was seen a few times. The V gene is TRBV11-2, the J gene TRBJ1-1, with 7 bases aligning to TRBD1. Germline V lookup: CDR1 SGHAT, CDR2 FQNNGV. With 3 bases clipped from V and 1 base from J, the junction kept 14 bases outside the gene matches. The length of the CDR3 is 18 residues. The CDR3 reads CASSLSRRGPDRNTEAFF. The CDR3 DNA sequence: TGTGCCAGCAGCTTGTCGCGAAGGGGGCCCGATCGGAACACTGAAGCTTTCTTT.

The V and J genes are TRBV10-3 and TRBJ1-2; D possibly corresponds to TRBD1 (6 bases). The germline V and J ends were trimmed by 3 bases and 10 bases, with 18 bases remaining between them. The germline V gene has CDR1 ENHRY and CDR2 SYGVKD. The CDR3 extends over 14 amino acids. CDR3 loop: CAISEQGDGLVYTF. In DNA form, the CDR3 reads TGTGCCATCAGTGAACAGGGTGACGGCTTAGTCTACACCTTC.

The chain carries TRBV3-1 (or the pseudogene TRBV3-2) and TRBJ2-5; the D gene is possibly TRBD1 (5 bases). Deletions cut 4 bases from V and 5 bases from J, with 17 bases between. The CDR3 extends over 15 amino acids. Germline V gene sequence: CDR1 LGHDT, CDR2 YNNKEL (reference sequence). Here the CDR3 reads CASSPTQVFRETQYF. The CDR3 DNA reads TGTGCCAGCAGCCCGACACAGGTTTTCAGGGAGACCCAGTACTTC.

In its sample, this clone was seen a few times. The rearrangement joins TRBV27 to TRBJ2-7; D ambiguous. CDR3 length: 12 residues. The germline gives CDR1 MNHEY, CDR2 SMNVEV (reference sequence). V lost 9 bases and J 1 base, leaving 10 bases between the germline ends. In DNA form, the CDR3 reads TGTGCCAGTGGAGTTGGTTCCTACGAGCAGTACTTC. As protein: CASGVGSYEQYF.

The chain uses TRBV29-1 and TRBJ1-2; D is uncertain. The CDR3 spans 14 residues. The V gene's germline CDR1 is SQVTM and CDR2 ANQGSEA. Trimming left V 4 bases short and J 0 bases short, with 12 bases between. CDR3 residues: CSVVIAGANYGYTF. CDR3 DNA: TGCAGCGTTGTGATAGCCGGAGCTAACTATGGCTACACCTTC.

This clone is labeled medium-sized (0.01 to 0.1%). The V and J genes are TRBV5-5 and TRBJ1-3, with 7 nucleotides matching TRBD1. The CDR3 runs to 15 residues. Germline CDR1 and CDR2: SGHKS and YYEKEE (reference sequence). V dropped 0 bases and J dropped 4; count of bases not matched to a gene: 4. CDR3 coding DNA: TGTGCCAGCAGCTTGGCAGGGGGGACAGGAAACACCATATATTTT. Encoded protein: CASSLAGGTGNTIYF. The entire variable domain, with the rest obtained from reference TRBV5-5 and TRBJ1-3, is as follows: DAGVTQSPTHLIKTRGQQVTLRCSPISGHKSVSWYQQVLGQGPQFIFQYYEKEERGRGNFPDRFSARQFPNYSSELNVNALLLGDSALYLCASSLAGGTGNTIYFGEGSWLTVV.